These 23 T cell receptor beta chains share one sample of origin, sequenced in a study of cytomegalovirus exposure and HLA in healthy donors (dated by TCRdb to about 2017). The receptor library was made with the immunoSEQ multiplex PCR assay. For the multiplex PCR, a mixture combining 60 forward primers for TCR Vbeta segments and 13 reverse primers for TCR Jbeta segments was used. Imported from immuneACCESS, the table was reduced by TCRdb to in-frame sequences with V and J called. These copies leave out some clones; in studies compared against another copy, an unresolved V gene accounts for under half, and the cause of the remainder is not known. Within this sample are 90,000 to 120,000 clones, with roughly 70% of them counted one time only. The ten largest make up around 9.9% of the sample. Sequenced sample: PBMCs. Receptors originate from a middle-aged man in good health and CMV-seropositive.

The chain couples TRBV19 to TRBJ2-1; D gene ambiguous. This CDR3 contains 12 residues. The V gene's germline CDR1 is LNHDA and CDR2 SQIVND (reference sequence). The V end was cut by 5 bases, the J end by 6 bases, with 8 bases between. The CDR3: CASSLNSNEQFF. CDR3 nucleotides: TGTGCCAGTAGTCTCAACTCCAATGAGCAGTTCTTC.

The rearrangement joins TRBV11-2 to TRBJ2-7; 10 nucleotides match TRBD2. Germline V gives CDR1 SGHAT, CDR2 FQNNGV. V was clipped by 7 bases and J by 3 bases; unmatched bases: 6. This CDR3 has 14 residues. CDR3 sequence (DNA): TGTGCCAGCACCCAGTGGACTAGCGGCTACGAGCAGTACTTC. Amino acids: CASTQWTSGYEQYF.

The chain is built from TRBV7-3 and TRBJ2-5; TRBD2 matches 7 bases. Trimming cost V 4 bases and J 5 bases; bases outside gene matches: 4. Per the germline V gene, CDR1 is SGHTA and CDR2 is FQGTGA. The CDR3 totals 13 residues. The DNA of the CDR3 is TGTGCCAGCAGCTCGGACGGGGGGGAGACCCAGTACTTC. Encoded protein: CASSSDGGETQYF.

V is TRBV6-6 and J is TRBJ2-2; weak D call: TRBD2 (6 bases). This CDR3 has 15 amino acids. Trimming took 5 bases from V and 3 from J, leaving 13 bases between them. CDR1 is MNHNY and CDR2 is SVGAGI in the germline V gene (reference sequence). The CDR3 region has the DNA TGTGCCAGCAGTAGTGGGGGGTCGGACACCGGGGAGCTGTTTTTT. Translated, it gives CASSSGGSDTGELFF.

This clone was counted only a few times. The gene calls are TRBV20-1 and TRBJ2-7; a possible D gene is TRBD2 (5 bases). Looked up from germline, CDR1 is DFQATT and CDR2 is SNEGSKA (reference sequence). The CDR3 is 11 amino acids. The CDR3 nucleotides read TGCACCCTAGGGAGCTCCTACGAGCAGTACTTC. This gives the protein CTLGSSYEQYF.

The chain couples TRBV5-8 to TRBJ1-5; no clear D. CDR3 length: 15 residues. The germline V and J ends were trimmed by 2 bases and 0 bases, with 9 bases remaining between them. Germline V gene lookup returns CDR1 SGHTS and CDR2 YDEGEE. The CDR3 DNA follows: TGTGCCAGCAGCTTACACCAGAATAGCAATCAGCCCCAGCATTTT. This sequence encodes CASSLHQNSNQPQHF.

The rearrangement joins TRBV4-3 to TRBJ2-2, with TRBD2 as a possible D gene (5 bases). Trimming removed 0 bases from V and 0 bases from J, with 14 bases in between. CDR1 and CDR2 from the germline V gene are LGHNA and YSLEER. CDR3 size: 18 residues. The CDR3 DNA reads TGCGCCAGCAGCCAAGATTTGGGCGGGTTTGCGAACACCGGGGAGCTGTTTTTT. It translates to CASSQDLGGFANTGELFF.

V and J are TRBV7-2 and TRBJ1-2; TRBD1 might be the D (6 bases). This CDR3 is 13 amino acids long. V dropped 5 bases and J dropped 3 bases, with 10 bases sitting between them. Germline-derived CDR1 and CDR2 are SGHTA and FQGNSA. The CDR3 sequence: CASSPQGDYGYTF. In DNA, the CDR3 is TGTGCCAGCAGCCCACAGGGCGACTATGGCTACACCTTC.

The chain combines TRBV6-5 with TRBJ1-2; maybe TRBD1 (5 bases). CDR3 length: 15 residues. Germline values: CDR1 MNHEY, CDR2 SVGAGI. V gave up 2 bases and J gave up 4 bases, with 14 bases separating them. CDR3 residues: CASSYKGPLLYGYTF. CDR3 nucleotide sequence: TGTGCCAGCAGTTACAAGGGGCCCCTCCTCTATGGCTACACCTTC.

The gene calls are TRBV6-5 and TRBJ2-2, with 8 bases that match TRBD1. The CDR3 covers 14 residues. V shed 5 bases and J 7 bases; nucleotides not matched to a gene: 6. In germline, CDR1 is MNHEY, CDR2 SVGAGI. In DNA form, the CDR3 reads TGTGCCAGCAGTACAGGGGGGCTCGGCGGGGAGCTGTTTTTT. It encodes CASSTGGLGGELFF.

V is TRBV5-1 and J is TRBJ1-2; D may be TRBD1 (5 bases). Germline assignment: CDR1 SGHRS and CDR2 YFSETQ. The CDR3 sequence is 13 residues long. V was pared by 4 bases and J by 8 bases, with 15 bases between. The CDR3 here is CASSPDGTVGYTF. The CDR3 DNA is TGCGCCAGCAGCCCGGACGGGACTGTGGGCTACACCTTC.

CDR3 protein: CASSLETSGSTEQFF. The DNA of the CDR3 is TGTGCCAGCAGCCTAGAGACTAGCGGGAGTACTGAGCAGTTCTTC. This sequence joins TRBV13 and TRBJ2-1; 12 positions agree with TRBD2. V lost 5 bases to trimming and J lost 9 bases; unmatched junction nucleotides: 8. Looked up from germline, CDR1 is PRHDT and CDR2 is FYEKMQ (reference sequence). The CDR3 runs 15 residues. The full variable domain, with the rest looked up from reference TRBV13 and TRBJ2-1, is AAGVIQSPRHLIKEKRETATLKCYPIPRHDTVYWYQQGPGQDPQFLISFYEKMQSDKGSIPDRFSAQQFSDYHSELNMSSLELGDSALYFCASSLETSGSTEQFFGPGTRLTVL.

This chain joins TRBV25-1 and TRBJ2-5; a weak D match, TRBD1 (6 bases). This CDR3 comprises 14 residues. V was pared by 5 bases and J by 5 bases, with 15 bases between. Germline V gene sequence: CDR1 MGHDK, CDR2 SYGVNS. The CDR3 protein is CASSRWTQGETQYF. CDR3 DNA: TGTGCCAGCAGTCGATGGACGCAGGGGGAGACCCAGTACTTC.

The chain employs TRBV23-1 and TRBJ1-2; perhaps TRBD1 as D (5 bases). TRBV23-1 is an open reading frame whose function is uncertain. Trimming pared 4 bases from V and 1 base from J, leaving 16 bases between. CDR3 length: 16 amino acids. The CDR3 bases are TGCGCCAGCAGTCCCTACGGCAGGGCTGATAACTATGGCTACACCTTC. It codes for CASSPYGRADNYGYTF.

This clone was picked up one time. The chain is built from TRBV5-4 and TRBJ2-5; 9 bases are shared with TRBD2. The CDR3 consists of 18 residues. The V segment lost 4 bases and the J segment 4 bases; nucleotides outside the gene matches: 17. In germline, CDR1 is SGHNT, CDR2 YYREEE (reference sequence). The CDR3 loop reads CASSPSGGGREGRETQYF. The CDR3 coding sequence is TGTGCCAGCAGCCCCTCCGGGGGAGGGCGGGAGGGCCGAGAGACCCAGTACTTC.

This clone was seen a handful of times. The genes are TRBV5-1 and TRBJ2-7; TRBD2 aligns across 7 bases. V shed 1 base and J 3 bases; nucleotides not matched to a gene: 7. CDR3 size: 15 residues. Germline V gene sequence: CDR1 SGHRS, CDR2 YFSETQ. The CDR3 sequence: CASSLNGAGDYEQYV. CDR3 bases: TGCGCCAGCAGCTTGAACGGCGCGGGGGACTACGAGCAGTACGTC.

The CDR3 coding sequence is TGTGCCAGCAGCTCCGGGACAGGGGTTTACAATGAGCAGTTCTTC. Its translation: CASSSGTGVYNEQFF. V usage is TRBV7-7 and J usage is TRBJ2-1; 10 bases map to TRBD1. CDR1 and CDR2 from the germline V gene are SSHAT and FNYEAQ (reference sequence). CDR3 length: 15 residues. The J segment lost 4 bases and the V segment lost 4 bases, leaving 4 bases of the junction unmatched.

This chain joins TRBV7-3 and TRBJ1-1; D is ambiguous. Trimming cost V 4 bases and J 2 bases, with 8 bases left between them. The CDR3 has 13 amino acids. Germline CDR1 reads SGHTA; CDR2 reads FQGTGA. The CDR3 loop reads CASSWEGNTEAFF. The CDR3 DNA follows: TGTGCCAGCAGCTGGGAGGGTAACACTGAAGCTTTCTTT. Using reference TRBV7-3 and TRBJ1-1 for the parts outside the CDR3, the full variable domain is GAGVSQTPSNKVTEKGKYVELRCDPISGHTALYWYRQSLGQGPEFLIYFQGTGAADDSGLPNDRFFAVRPEGSVSTLKIQRTERGDSAVYLCASSWEGNTEAFFGQGTRLTVV.

The chain combines TRBV19 with TRBJ1-5; D remains ambiguous. Germline CDR1 LNHDA, CDR2 SQIVND (reference sequence). The CDR3 contains 14 residues. V dropped 7 bases and J dropped 5 bases, with 15 bases sitting between them. CDR3 sequence: CASTQLEGHQPQHF. The CDR3 DNA follows: TGTGCCAGTACCCAGTTGGAGGGCCATCAGCCCCAGCATTTT.

J is TRBJ2-7 and V is TRBV5-6; 8 positions match TRBD2. Germline V lookup: CDR1 SGHDT, CDR2 YYEEEE. J lost 1 base, V lost 4 bases, and 4 bases had no gene match. This CDR3 is 14 amino acids long. In nucleotides, the CDR3 is TGTGCCAGCAGCCCGGGGGGGGAATCCTACGAGCAGTACTTC. Translated, it gives CASSPGGESYEQYF. Full variable domain (missing parts from reference TRBV5-6 and TRBJ2-7): DAGVTQSPTHLIKTRGQQVTLRCSPKSGHDTVSWYQQALGQGPQFIFQYYEEEERQRGNFPDRFSGHQFPNYSSELNVNALLLGDSALYLCASSPGGESYEQYFGPGTRLTVT.

The CDR3 DNA follows: TGTGCCAGTAGTATAAAGGAGGGCAGAGGGTACAATGAGCAGTTCTTC. Protein: CASSIKEGRGYNEQFF. The genes are TRBV19 and TRBJ2-1; weak D call: TRBD2 (6 bases). This CDR3 has 16 amino acids. The ends were cut back, 2 bases at V and 4 bases at J, with 15 bases in the middle. The germline V gene encodes CDR1 LNHDA and CDR2 SQIVND (reference sequence).

The rearrangement links TRBV7-8 to TRBJ2-1, with a possible D match to TRBD2 (7 bases). The germline V and J ends were trimmed by 2 bases and 4 bases, with 18 bases remaining between them. The CDR3 totals 17 residues. Germline V CDR1 and CDR2: SGHVS, FQNEAQ. CDR3 in DNA: TGTGCCAGCAGCTTACTTTCCCGGGGGAGGGGGTACAATGAGCAGTTCTTC. It encodes CASSLLSRGRGYNEQFF.

This clone has just a few counts. The gene calls are TRBV27 and TRBJ1-2; D uncertain. Germline V gives CDR1 MNHEY, CDR2 SMNVEV (reference sequence). The germline V and J ends were trimmed by 2 bases and 4 bases, with 11 bases remaining between them. This CDR3 contains 14 residues. CDR3 amino acids: CASSLAQSGYGYTF. The DNA for the CDR3 is TGTGCCAGCAGTTTAGCGCAAAGCGGCTATGGCTACACCTTC.